This T cell receptor beta chain was sequenced during a study of T-cell memory formation after mild COVID-19. This clonotype came up a few times. TCRdb independently ran MiXCR on the 5' RACE reads; one entry per CDR3 protein. The table records 450,000 or so distinct CDR3 sequences, nearly 25% of them present only once. Germline CDR1 reads SGHVS; CDR2 reads FNYEAQ. The CDR3 has 13 amino acids. The ends were cut back, 5 bases at V and 10 bases at J, with 15 bases in the middle. This chain links TRBV7-6 with TRBJ2-1; tentatively, D is TRBD2 (6 bases). Material: PBMCs or a T cell subset sorted from them (not recorded which). The sequence was collected from an adult woman who had mild COVID-19 (a few samples of this study predate the infection). Cell type and time point are not known. The CDR3 nucleotides read TGTGCCAGCAGCCCCCCGGGGACTTCCGAGCAGTTCTTC. Translation: CASSPPGTSEQFF.